The clone carrying this T cell receptor beta chain was seen once. The V gene end was trimmed by 4 bases and the J gene end by 1 base; junction bases not matched to a gene: 7. The germline V gene encodes CDR1 SGDLS and CDR2 YYNGEE. The CDR3 spans 17 residues. This specimen belongs to a study of T-cell reconstitution after alpha-beta-depleted transplantation in children. TCRbeta library construction was performed incorporating unique molecular identifiers. TCRdb re-called the PCR reads with MiXCR, one entry per CDR3 protein. Of about 600,000 distinct CDR3 sequences listed, over 9.5% are singletons. Sequenced here: PBMCs from the stem cell graft donor, sampled from the stem cell graft. This TCR came from a human donor who donated a stem cell graft to a child with acute myeloid leukemia. The gene calls are TRBV9 and TRBJ2-6, with 8 bases lining up with TRBD1. The DNA for the CDR3 is TGTGCCAGCAGCCCCTGGACAGGGTCATCTGGGGCCAACGTCCTGACTTTC. This sequence encodes CASSPWTGSSGANVLTF.